Listed here are 21 T cell receptor beta chains from one sample, sequenced in a study of blood T cell repertoires in COVID-19. The table came from immunoSEQ multiplex PCR; TCRdb's copy has only in-frame clones and leaves some out. This table holds more than 200,000 clones, around 80% found once. The specimen sequenced was peripheral blood. The receptors here all came from a man in his forties or fifties with active or convalescent COVID-19.

This chain connects TRBV4-1 to TRBJ1-2; 7 nucleotides agree with TRBD1. From germline, CDR1 is MGHRA and CDR2 YSYEKL. V trimming: 6 bases; J trimming: 1 base; junction bases outside the gene matches: 8. CDR3 size: 15 residues. The CDR3 sequence: CASSAVGDSNYGYTF. The CDR3 bases are TGCGCCAGCAGTGCCGTAGGGGACAGTAACTATGGCTACACCTTC.

The rearrangement links TRBV25-1 to TRBJ1-2; weak D call: TRBD1 (6 bases). Germline V lookup: CDR1 MGHDK, CDR2 SYGVNS. Trimming cost V 1 base and J 2 bases, with 8 bases left between them. The CDR3 is 14 residues long. The CDR3 sequence is CASSEWGQNYGYTF. In DNA, the CDR3 is TGTGCCAGCAGTGAATGGGGACAAAACTATGGCTACACCTTC.

V is TRBV4-2 and J is TRBJ2-6; 11 bases align to TRBD1. There are 16 residues in the CDR3. Germline lookup yields CDR1 LGHNA and CDR2 YNFKEQ. Trimming at V came to 8 bases and at J to 0 bases, leaving 3 bases not matched to a gene. CDR3: CASGGTGGSGANVLTF. The DNA of the CDR3 is TGTGCCAGCGGAGGGACAGGGGGCTCTGGGGCCAACGTCCTGACTTTC.

J is TRBJ2-7 and V is TRBV2; 7 nucleotides line up with TRBD1. V lost 2 bases and J lost 3; bases outside the gene matches: 13. The CDR3 is made up of 17 amino acids. The germline V gene has CDR1 SNHLY and CDR2 FYNNEI. Here the CDR3 reads CASSESLGTVYGYEQYF. In DNA form, the CDR3 reads TGTGCCAGCAGTGAAAGTTTGGGGACAGTTTATGGCTACGAGCAGTACTTC.

The V call is TRBV30, the J call TRBJ2-7; 8 bases are shared with TRBD2. The CDR3 runs 13 residues. Germline V gives CDR1 GTSNPN, CDR2 SVGIG (reference sequence). After removal of 2 bases from V and 3 bases from J, the junction contained 3 bases not matched to a gene. CDR3 sequence (DNA): TGTGCCTGGAGTCGGGGGGGGAACTACGAGCAGTACTTC. This encodes CAWSRGGNYEQYF. Filled out from reference TRBV30 and TRBJ2-7, the complete variable domain reads SQTIHQWPATLVQPVGSPLSLECTVEGTSNPNLYWYRQAAGRGLQLLFYSVGIGQISSEVPQNLSASRPQDRQFILSSKKLLLSDSGFYLCAWSRGGNYEQYFGPGTRLTVT.

This clone has just one count. The genes are TRBV30 and TRBJ2-1; 7 bases line up with TRBD2. The CDR3 is made up of 14 amino acids. J was trimmed by 9 bases and V by 2 bases; bases with no gene match: 10. Germline V gene sequence: CDR1 GTSNPN, CDR2 SVGIG (reference sequence). In DNA, the CDR3 is TGTGCCTGGAGTACGACGGGAGGCCCCACTGAGCAGTTCTTC. Its translation: CAWSTTGGPTEQFF.

J is TRBJ2-7 and V is TRBV11-2; D may be TRBD2 (5 bases). Trimming stripped 3 bases from V and 3 bases from J, with 9 bases between. Germline V CDR1 and CDR2: SGHAT, FQNNGV. The CDR3 is 13 amino acids. Here the CDR3 DNA reads TGTGCCAGCAGCTTCGAGGAGGACTACGAGCAGTACTTC. Translated, it gives CASSFEEDYEQYF.

The rearrangement links TRBV6-4 to TRBJ1-1; D perhaps matches TRBD1 (6 bases). Germline CDR1 and CDR2: MRHNA and SNTAGT. This CDR3 region has 14 residues. Trimming removed 4 bases at V and 4 bases at J, with 13 bases between. The DNA for the CDR3 is TGTGCCAGCAGTGTCACAGGGATGGCCACTGAAGCTTTCTTT. Its translation is CASSVTGMATEAFF.

This sequence joins TRBV18 and TRBJ1-4; 7 bases map to TRBD1. V gave up 4 bases and J gave up 8 bases; unmatched junction bases: 13. Germline lookup yields CDR1 KGHSH and CDR2 LQKENI. The CDR3 loop spans 16 amino acids. The CDR3 DNA reads TGTGCCAGCTCACGGATGGGGACAGAACAAGGGGAAAAACTGTTTTTT. This gives the protein CASSRMGTEQGEKLFF. The complete variable domain, with remaining parts taken from reference TRBV18 and TRBJ1-4, reads NAGVMQNPRHLVRRRGQEARLRCSPMKGHSHVYWYRQLPEEGLKFMVYLQKENIIDESGMPKERFSAEFPKEGPSILRIQQVVRGDSAAYFCASSRMGTEQGEKLFFGSGTQLSVL.

The sample holds one count of this clone. The rearrangement joins TRBV27 to TRBJ2-7; 10 bases align to TRBD1. The germline CDR1 and CDR2 sequences are MNHEY and SMNVEV (reference sequence). The CDR3 spans 16 residues. V dropped 3 bases and J dropped 6; count of bases not matched to a gene: 11. CDR3 sequence reads: CASSFSPPTGGGEQYF. The CDR3 DNA reads TGTGCCAGCAGTTTCTCTCCTCCGACAGGGGGCGGCGAGCAGTACTTC.

This sequence joins TRBV3-1 (or the pseudogene TRBV3-2) and TRBJ2-7; TRBD1 aligns across 9 bases. V lost 1 base and J lost 4; bases outside the gene matches: 5. CDR3 length: 15 amino acids. From germline, CDR1 is LGHDT and CDR2 YNNKEL (reference sequence). The CDR3: CASSQGLQGAYEQYF. Here the CDR3 DNA reads TGTGCCAGCAGCCAAGGCCTACAGGGGGCTTACGAGCAGTACTTC.

In regard to this clone: The junction differs from germline at one of its ends, possibly a read error. The rearrangement uses TRBV7-8 and TRBJ2-1; the D gene is possibly TRBD2 (7 bases). Germline CDR1 reads SGHVS; CDR2 reads FQNEAQ. This CDR3 has 18 residues. The chain's CDR3 is CASSLAPRGASIYNEQFF. CDR3 coding DNA: TGTGCCAGCAGCCTAGCCCCTCGGGGGGCGAGCATCTACAATGAGCAGTTCTTC.

The chain combines TRBV3-1 (or the pseudogene TRBV3-2) with TRBJ2-2; D unresolved. Germline V lookup: CDR1 LGHDT, CDR2 YNNKEL (reference sequence). V lost 0 bases, J lost 1 base, and 9 bases lay in between. The CDR3 has 16 residues. The CDR3 DNA is TGTGCCAGCAGCCAAGATCTCCCAGGGAACACCGGGGAGCTGTTTTTT. Translating gives CASSQDLPGNTGELFF.

V is TRBV18 and J is TRBJ2-7; D is possibly TRBD2 (6 bases). CDR3 length: 16 amino acids. V shed 4 bases and J shed 5 bases, with 21 bases lying between them. Germline CDR1 and CDR2: KGHSH and LQKENI. CDR3 in DNA: TGTGCCAGCTCACGAGGTTCTGGTTGGAGGGGCGACGAGCAGTACTTC. Amino acid sequence: CASSRGSGWRGDEQYF.

The chain employs TRBV7-9 and TRBJ2-5; D possibly corresponds to TRBD2 (6 bases). Germline V lookup: CDR1 SEHNR, CDR2 FQNEAQ (reference sequence). The germline V and J ends were trimmed by 3 bases and 2 bases, with 10 bases remaining between them. The CDR3 sequence is 14 residues long. Written as DNA, the CDR3 is TGTGCCAGCAGCTTTGGTGGGGGGCAAGAGACCCAGTACTTC. This codes for CASSFGGGQETQYF.

The CDR3 region is CASSVGQGANEQYF. CDR3 nucleotides: TGTGCCAGCAGCGTGGGACAGGGGGCGAACGAGCAGTACTTC. The rearrangement links TRBV9 to TRBJ2-7, with 12 bases lining up with TRBD1. The CDR3 runs to 14 residues. The V gene end was trimmed by 2 bases and the J gene end by 5 bases; junction bases not matched to a gene: 2. The germline V gene encodes CDR1 SGDLS and CDR2 YYNGEE.

The V call is TRBV6-1, the J call TRBJ1-4; the match to TRBD1 covers 9 bases. Germline V gives CDR1 MNHNS, CDR2 SASEGT. CDR3 size: 16 residues. V lost 2 bases to trimming and J lost 8 bases; unmatched junction nucleotides: 9. The CDR3 bases are TGTGCCAGCAGTGAACACGGACAGGGGAGAATCGAAAAACTGTTTTTT. This gives the protein CASSEHGQGRIEKLFF.

This clone came up once. The same CDR3 is also encoded by other DNA sequences in this sample. V usage is TRBV3-1 (or the pseudogene TRBV3-2) and J usage is TRBJ1-1; the D gene is possibly TRBD1 (6 bases). The CDR3 length is 14 residues. Germline CDR1 and CDR2: LGHDT and YNNKEL (reference sequence). V dropped 3 bases and J dropped 1 base, with 9 bases sitting between them. This chain's CDR3 is CASSQPQGNTEAFF. As DNA, the CDR3 is TGTGCCAGCAGCCAGCCACAGGGGAACACTGAAGCTTTCTTT.

This clone has just one count. The chain joins TRBV18 to TRBJ2-6; D call uncertain. Trimming removed 2 bases at V and 2 bases at J, with 7 bases between. The CDR3 length is 15 residues. Germline values: CDR1 KGHSH, CDR2 LQKENI. CDR3 protein: CASSPSSAGANVLTF. In DNA form, the CDR3 reads TGTGCCAGCTCACCAAGTTCGGCTGGGGCCAACGTCCTGACTTTC.

The rearrangement links TRBV19 to TRBJ1-5; 7 bases fit TRBD1. Germline CDR1 reads LNHDA; CDR2 reads SQIVND (reference sequence). The CDR3 is 15 residues long. Trimming took 0 bases from V and 1 from J; bases not matched to a gene: 0. In DNA form, the CDR3 reads TGTGCCAGTAGTATAGACAGGGGGAGCAATCAGCCCCAGCATTTT. Translating it yields CASSIDRGSNQPQHF.

This clone has just one count. The rearrangement joins TRBV5-4 to TRBJ2-5; D unclear. CDR1 SGHNT and CDR2 YYREEE come from the germline V gene (reference sequence). CDR3 length equals 12 residues. V was cut by 0 bases and J by 5 bases, with 5 bases left in between. CDR3 bases: TGTGCCAGCAGCTTGGATTATGAGACCCAGTACTTC. The encoded protein is CASSLDYETQYF.